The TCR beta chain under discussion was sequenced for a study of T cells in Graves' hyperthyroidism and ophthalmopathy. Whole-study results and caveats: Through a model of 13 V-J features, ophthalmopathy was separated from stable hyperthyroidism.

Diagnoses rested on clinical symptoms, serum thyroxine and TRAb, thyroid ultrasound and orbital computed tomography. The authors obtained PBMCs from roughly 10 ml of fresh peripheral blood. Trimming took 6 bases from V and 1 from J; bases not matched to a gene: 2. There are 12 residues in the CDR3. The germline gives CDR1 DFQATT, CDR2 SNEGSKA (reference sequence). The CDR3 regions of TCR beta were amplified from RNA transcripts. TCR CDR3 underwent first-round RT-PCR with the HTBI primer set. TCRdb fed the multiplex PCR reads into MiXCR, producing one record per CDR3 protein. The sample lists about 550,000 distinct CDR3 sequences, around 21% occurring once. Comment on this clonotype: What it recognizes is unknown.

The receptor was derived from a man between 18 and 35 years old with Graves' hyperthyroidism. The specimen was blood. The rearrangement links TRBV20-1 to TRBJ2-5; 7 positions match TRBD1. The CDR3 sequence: CSARDSQETQYF. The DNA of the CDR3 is TGCAGTGCCAGGGACAGCCAAGAGACCCAGTACTTC.